The clone carrying this TCR beta chain was counted a few times. What it binds is not known. V was trimmed by 4 bases and J by 1 base, leaving 11 bases between them. The CDR3 covers 14 residues. Germline V gene data show CDR1 as SGHRS and CDR2 as YFSETQ. Data came from immunoSEQ multiplex PCR; TCRdb stores just in-frame clones and leaves some out. The top ten clones hold under 20% of a sample with 90,000 to 120,000 clones, about 89% of them seen once. The entry originates in a study of T cell responses to AZD1222 COVID-19 vaccine. Notes on the study in general: Mostly white British, mostly female donors; authors suggested clonal diversity may be underestimated. Targets within unmutated variant regions were reportedly found for nearly half of spike-specific TCRs.

The chain couples TRBV5-1 to TRBJ1-1, with D unclear. The sequence came from an adult in good health. Sample: peripheral blood, taken on day 0 of AZD1222 vaccination. In nucleotides, the CDR3 is TGCGCCAGCAGCCGCGGGAGCCAGAACACTGAAGCTTTCTTT. As protein: CASSRGSQNTEAFF.